The clone carrying this TCR beta chain was detected only once. Its target is unknown. The data originate from a study of T cells in Graves' hyperthyroidism and ophthalmopathy. TCR beta CDR3 regions were amplified from RNA. Carried out on the TCR CDR3, a first-round RT-PCR used the HTBI primer set. TCRdb itself ran the multiplex PCR reads through MiXCR, one entry per CDR3 protein. This sample carries roughly 570,000 distinct CDR3 sequences, about 45% of them seen once, and the ten largest clones take more than 7.5%. Unmatched junction bases numbered 11, after V lost 3 bases and J lost 12 bases. There are 14 residues in the CDR3. Germline V gene data show CDR1 as ENHRY and CDR2 as SYGVKD. For the diagnoses, clinical symptoms, serum thyroxine and TRAb, thyroid ultrasound and orbital computed tomography were used. Points from the study as a whole: The model foresaw ophthalmopathy a median roughly 6.3 months prior to onset.

This sequence joins TRBV10-3 and TRBJ1-2; 9 positions agree with TRBD1. The sequenced material came from peripheral blood or thyroid tissue (not recorded which). This TCR came from a woman between 18 and 29 years old with Graves' hyperthyroidism. The CDR3 reads CAISDPGQGISDTF. In DNA form, the CDR3 reads TGTGCCATCAGTGATCCGGGACAGGGTATTTCCGACACCTTC.